The rows below give T cell receptor beta chains drawn from one sample of a study of shared clonotypes between healthy human individuals. Measured with immunoSEQ multiplex PCR; TCRdb has only the in-frame clones, and not every one. This table has millions of clones, about 95% appearing once. Sequencing was done on a sample of naive CD8+ T cells sorted from blood. All receptors come from a man aged 18 to 29 in good health. Each CDR3 is given with its conserved first and last residue. A D gene is named only where the DNA matches it firmly. Clone size is given for some rows only: seen once, a few or many times, or a class if the clone is expanded.

clone_size: once
j_call: TRBJ1-1
d_call: .
v_call: TRBV7-9
cdr3_nt: TGTGCCAGCAGCGCTAGTGGGGATTCTGAAGCTTTCTTT
cdr3_aa: CASSASGDSEAFF

clone_size: .
j_call: TRBJ1-5
d_call: .
v_call: TRBV30
cdr3_nt: TGTGCTGGAGGATTGGACAATCAGCCCCAGCATTTT
cdr3_aa: CAGGLDNQPQHF

clone_size: .
j_call: TRBJ2-5
d_call: .
v_call: TRBV11-2
cdr3_nt: TGTGCCAGCAGCTTAATTCGGTTTGGCAGGGGCCAACAAGAGACCCAGTACTTC
cdr3_aa: CASSLIRFGRGQQETQYF

clone_size: .
j_call: TRBJ2-5
d_call: .
v_call: TRBV2
cdr3_nt: TGTGCCAGCAACCTAATACAAGAGACCCAGTACTTC
cdr3_aa: CASNLIQETQYF

clone_size: .
j_call: TRBJ2-1
d_call: TRBD2
v_call: TRBV9
cdr3_nt: TGTGCCAGCAGCGGATCGGGACTAGCGGTATACAATGAGCAGTTCTTC
cdr3_aa: CASSGSGLAVYNEQFF

clone_size: .
j_call: TRBJ1-1
d_call: .
v_call: TRBV11-2
cdr3_nt: TGTGCCAGCAGCAACGGACAGTACATGAACACTGAAGCTTTCTTT
cdr3_aa: CASSNGQYMNTEAFF

clone_size: .
j_call: TRBJ1-3
d_call: .
v_call: TRBV29-1
cdr3_nt: TGCAGCGTTGAAGCCCACTTAGCTGGAAACACCATATATTTT
cdr3_aa: CSVEAHLAGNTIYF

clone_size: .
j_call: TRBJ1-6
d_call: .
v_call: TRBV5-4
cdr3_nt: TGTGCCAGCAGCTTGAGCGTGAATTCACCCCTCCACTTT
cdr3_aa: CASSLSVNSPLHF

clone_size: once
j_call: TRBJ2-5
d_call: .
v_call: TRBV19
cdr3_nt: TGTGCCAGTAGTCACAGGGAGGAGACCCAGTACTTC
cdr3_aa: CASSHREETQYF

clone_size: .
j_call: TRBJ1-2
d_call: .
v_call: TRBV12-5
cdr3_nt: TGTGCTAGTGGTTCATCCTTAGGGTATGGCTACACCTTC
cdr3_aa: CASGSSLGYGYTF

clone_size: .
j_call: TRBJ1-1
d_call: .
v_call: TRBV2
cdr3_nt: TGTGCCAGCAGTGGGGTGCAGGGAGCTTCCACTGAAGCTTTCTTT
cdr3_aa: CASSGVQGASTEAFF

clone_size: .
j_call: TRBJ1-2
d_call: .
v_call: TRBV27
cdr3_nt: TGTGCCAGCAGTTTGTTCCCTGTTGATGGCTACACCTTC
cdr3_aa: CASSLFPVDGYTF

clone_size: .
j_call: TRBJ2-2
d_call: .
v_call: TRBV10-1
cdr3_nt: TGCGCCAGCAGTAACGGATACACCGGGGAGCTGTTTTTT
cdr3_aa: CASSNGYTGELFF

clone_size: .
j_call: TRBJ2-7
d_call: .
v_call: TRBV11-2
cdr3_nt: TGTGCCAGCAGCTTAGAAGGGGGGGACTACGAGCAGTACTTC
cdr3_aa: CASSLEGGDYEQYF

clone_size: once
j_call: TRBJ1-6
d_call: .
v_call: TRBV6-5
cdr3_nt: TGTGCCAGCAGTTACTATCAGGGGTCCACCTCACCCCTCCACTTT
cdr3_aa: CASSYYQGSTSPLHF

clone_size: .
j_call: TRBJ2-1
d_call: .
v_call: TRBV13
cdr3_nt: TGTGCCAGCAACGAGAGGGGGGCCCGTGAGCAGTTCTTC
cdr3_aa: CASNERGAREQFF

clone_size: .
j_call: TRBJ2-2
d_call: .
v_call: TRBV5-1
cdr3_nt: TGCGCCAGCAGCACCACAAACACCGGGGAGCTGTTTTTT
cdr3_aa: CASSTTNTGELFF

clone_size: .
j_call: TRBJ2-1
d_call: .
v_call: TRBV7-9
cdr3_nt: TGTGCCAGCAGTTCGTCTCGATCCTCCTACAATGAGCAGTTCTTC
cdr3_aa: CASSSSRSSYNEQFF

clone_size: .
j_call: TRBJ2-3
d_call: TRBD1
v_call: TRBV10-3
cdr3_nt: TGTGCCATCACTCCGGACAGGGGGCGCCGAACAGATACGCAGTATTTT
cdr3_aa: CAITPDRGRRTDTQYF